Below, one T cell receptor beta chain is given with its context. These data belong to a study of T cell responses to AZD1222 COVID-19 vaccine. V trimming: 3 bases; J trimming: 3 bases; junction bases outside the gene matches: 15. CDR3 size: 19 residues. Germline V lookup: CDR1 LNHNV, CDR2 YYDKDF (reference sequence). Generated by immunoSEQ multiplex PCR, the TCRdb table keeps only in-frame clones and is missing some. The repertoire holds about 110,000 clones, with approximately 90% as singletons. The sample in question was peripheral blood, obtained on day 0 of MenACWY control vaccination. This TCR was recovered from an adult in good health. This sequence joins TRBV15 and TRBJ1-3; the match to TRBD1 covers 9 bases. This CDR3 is CATSSPGEGQGIFGNTIYF. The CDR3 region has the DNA TGTGCCACCAGCAGCCCAGGCGAGGGACAGGGCATTTTTGGAAACACCATATATTTT.